This entry lists 4 T cell receptor beta chains sequenced from one sample in a study of T cell changes during pregnancy in multiple sclerosis. Clones were read by immunoSEQ multiplex PCR, and TCRdb kept only the in-frame ones, dropping some. The data contain about 60,000 clones, about 92% of them seen just once; the ten biggest clones take up about 0.9%. The sequenced sample was peripheral blood, obtained in the first trimester of pregnancy. The source is a female donor with multiple sclerosis, enrolled in a pregnancy study.

V usage is TRBV2 and J usage is TRBJ2-6; 7 nucleotides agree with TRBD1. Germline CDR1 is SNHLY and CDR2 is FYNNEI. V lost 6 bases and J lost 2; bases outside the gene matches: 10. This CDR3 spans 17 amino acids. The DNA of the CDR3 is TGTGCCAGCAGCCCCGGACAGGTCTCCCCTGGGGCCAACGTCCTGACTTTC. It is translated as CASSPGQVSPGANVLTF.

This rearrangement joins TRBV7-9 to TRBJ1-1, with D perhaps matching TRBD1 (5 bases). Germline assignment: CDR1 SEHNR and CDR2 FQNEAQ (reference sequence). The length of the CDR3 is 14 residues. V was trimmed by 7 bases and J by 4 bases, leaving 16 bases between them. CDR3 sequence reads: CASTPSRRGTEAFF. CDR3 DNA: TGTGCCAGCACCCCTTCGAGGAGGGGCACTGAAGCTTTCTTT.

This clone was recorded once. CDR3 DNA sequence: TGTGCCAGCAGCCCGTTGAACAGCCCGGCGTACGGGGAGCTGTTTTTT. This gives the protein CASSPLNSPAYGELFF. This chain joins TRBV7-7 and TRBJ2-2; D is unresolved. Germline CDR1 is SSHAT and CDR2 is FNYEAQ (reference sequence). The CDR3 is 16 amino acids. The V end was cut by 5 bases, the J end by 7 bases, with 20 bases between.

The genes are TRBV6-1 and TRBJ2-7; D is possibly TRBD2 (6 bases). Germline V CDR1 and CDR2: MNHNS, SASEGT. The V end was cut by 8 bases, the J end by 1 base, with 9 bases between. This CDR3 has 12 residues. This CDR3 reads CASLARSYEQYF. CDR3 nucleotide sequence: TGTGCCAGCCTAGCGCGGTCCTACGAGCAGTACTTC.